Listed below are T cell receptor beta chains from one sample, sequenced in a study of blood T cell repertoires in COVID-19. Clones were sequenced by immunoSEQ multiplex PCR, and TCRdb holds only the in-frame ones, with some missing. This sample has some 200,000 clones, with more than 75% found just once. The specimen was peripheral blood. These receptors were obtained from an elderly man with acute or convalescent COVID-19. Each CDR3 is given with its conserved first and last residue. The D gene is left open where the match is weak. Not every row has a clone size; where given, it reads once, few, many or a size class.

D,V,J,size,CDR3,DNA
-,TRBV7-8,TRBJ2-7,-,CASSLERQGIREQYF,TGTGCCAGCAGCTTAGAAAGGCAGGGAATACGAGAGCAGTACTTC
TRBD1,TRBV11-3,TRBJ1-6,-,CASSLTGFSSPLHF,TGTGCCAGCAGCCTGACAGGGTTTAGTTCACCCCTCCACTTT
TRBD2,TRBV6-5,TRBJ2-2,-,CASRLAGANTGELFF,TGTGCCAGCAGACTAGCGGGAGCCAACACCGGGGAGCTGTTTTTT
TRBD1,TRBV28,TRBJ1-2,few,CASSLFAGTGAGYTF,TGTGCCAGCAGTTTATTTGCCGGGACAGGGGCCGGCTACACCTTC
-,TRBV5-1,TRBJ2-1,once,CASSLATGTGVNEQFF,TGCGCCAGCAGCTTGGCCACGGGGACTGGAGTCAATGAGCAGTTCTTC
TRBD1,TRBV13,TRBJ2-2,-,CASSVQGGNTGELFF,TGTGCCAGCAGCGTACAGGGGGGAAACACCGGGGAGCTGTTTTTT
-,TRBV11-2,TRBJ1-1,-,CASSPPPQGTEAFF,TGTGCCAGCAGCCCGCCCCCGCAGGGTACTGAAGCTTTCTTT
TRBD1,TRBV30,TRBJ2-1,-,CAWRPWTGWSYNEQFF,TGTGCCTGGAGACCTTGGACAGGATGGTCCTACAATGAGCAGTTCTTC
-,TRBV5-6,TRBJ1-2,-,CASSLARLGGGYTF,TGTGCCAGCAGCTTGGCTCGGTTAGGGGGTGGCTACACCTTC
-,TRBV6-1,TRBJ1-6,-,CASSEKGDLFNSPLHF,TGTGCCAGCAGTGAAAAAGGAGACCTTTTTAATTCACCCCTCCACTTT
TRBD1,TRBV7-8,TRBJ1-1,-,CASSITGGAEAFF,TGTGCCAGCAGCATTACAGGGGGGGCTGAAGCTTTCTTT
TRBD1,TRBV29-1,TRBJ1-2,-,CSVEARTGGDGYGYTF,TGCAGCGTTGAAGCCCGGACAGGGGGCGACGGCTATGGCTACACCTTC
-,TRBV11-1,TRBJ2-3,-,CASSPWTGSSTDTQYF,TGTGCCAGCAGCCCCTGGACGGGGTCTAGCACAGATACGCAGTATTTT
-,TRBV5-4,TRBJ2-2,-,CASSLARTGELFF,TGTGCCAGCAGCTTGGCCCGGACCGGGGAGCTGTTTTTT
-,TRBV7-2,TRBJ2-3,-,CASSQDGLYGTDTQYF,TGTGCCAGCAGCCAAGACGGGTTATACGGCACAGATACGCAGTATTTT
TRBD2,TRBV5-1,TRBJ2-1,-,CASSLEGLADNEQFF,TGCGCCAGCAGCTTGGAGGGACTAGCAGACAATGAGCAGTTCTTC
-,TRBV7-9,TRBJ2-3,-,CASSLFVLASPRTDTQYF,TGTGCCAGCAGCTTATTTGTCCTTGCTAGCCCTCGCACAGATACGCAGTATTTT
TRBD1,TRBV7-9,TRBJ1-1,-,CASSLDRGAIPQEAFF,TGTGCCAGCAGCTTGGACAGGGGCGCGATCCCTCAAGAAGCTTTCTTT
-,TRBV11-2,TRBJ1-2,-,CASSPGPLQGHGYGYTF,TGTGCCAGCAGCCCAGGTCCCCTACAGGGCCACGGCTATGGCTACACCTTC
TRBD2,TRBV7-3,TRBJ2-3,-,CASSSPTSGEPDTQYF,TGTGCCAGCAGCTCCCCGACTAGCGGTGAGCCAGATACGCAGTATTTT
-,TRBV9,TRBJ1-6,-,CASSVGNRAGPPIPLHF,TGTGCCAGCAGCGTAGGAAACCGAGCGGGACCCCCGATACCCCTCCACTTT
TRBD2,TRBV7-2,TRBJ2-3,once,CASSSRDYSDTQYF,TGTGCCAGCAGCTCGCGGGACTATTCAGATACGCAGTATTTT
-,TRBV24-1,TRBJ2-1,-,CATSDFAASSYNEQFF,TGTGCCACCAGTGATTTTGCCGCTAGCTCCTACAATGAGCAGTTCTTC
TRBD2,TRBV3-1/TRBV3-2,TRBJ2-3,-,CASSFRLASTDTQYF,TGTGCCAGCAGCTTCCGACTAGCAAGCACAGATACGCAGTATTTT
-,TRBV11-2,TRBJ2-7,-,CASRLGAGSEQYF,TGTGCCAGCAGATTAGGGGCCGGCTCCGAGCAGTACTTC
-,TRBV29-1,TRBJ2-1,-,CSVVANSYNEQFF,TGCAGCGTGGTTGCGAACTCCTACAATGAGCAGTTCTTC
-,TRBV12-3/TRBV12-4,TRBJ2-2,few,CASSQNLVGELFF,TGTGCCAGCAGTCAAAACTTGGTCGGGGAGCTGTTTTTT
-,TRBV24-1,TRBJ2-4,-,CATSDRKTGAKNIQYF,TGTGCCACCAGTGATCGGAAAACAGGAGCCAAAAACATTCAGTACTTC
TRBD2,TRBV24-1,TRBJ2-1,once,CATSEASGTSGRLNEQFF,TGTGCCACCAGTGAGGCCAGCGGGACTAGCGGGAGACTCAATGAGCAGTTCTTC
-,TRBV24-1,TRBJ1-5,once,CASAGDHRDMGDSQPQHF,TGTGCCTCTGCGGGGGACCACCGGGACATGGGAGACAGTCAGCCCCAGCATTTT
-,TRBV24-1,TRBJ2-1,-,CATSDFGTQGSYNEQFF,TGTGCCACCAGTGATTTTGGCACCCAGGGGTCCTACAATGAGCAGTTCTTC
-,TRBV18,TRBJ1-2,few,CASSPSVDGYTF,TGTGCCAGCTCACCCAGCGTAGATGGCTACACCTTC
TRBD1,TRBV6-5,TRBJ1-2,-,CASRGTGVYNYGYTF,TGTGCCAGCAGAGGGACAGGAGTTTATAACTATGGCTACACCTTC
TRBD1,TRBV6-7,TRBJ1-4,few,CASNKMRTGANSTNEKLFF,TGTGCCAGCAATAAAATGCGTACAGGGGCTAACTCAACTAATGAAAAACTGTTTTTT
TRBD1,TRBV30,TRBJ1-5,-,CAWSAGGASQPQHF,TGTGCCTGGAGTGCAGGGGGCGCGAGTCAGCCCCAGCATTTT
TRBD2,TRBV7-9,TRBJ2-2,-,CASSPQLGLGAGGELFF,TGTGCCAGCAGCCCCCAGCTAGGACTAGGGGCCGGCGGGGAGCTGTTTTTT
TRBD2,TRBV3-1/TRBV3-2,TRBJ2-1,few,CASSQGWTSGLSYNEQFF,TGTGCCAGCAGCCAGGGTTGGACTAGCGGACTATCCTACAATGAGCAGTTCTTC
-,TRBV4-3,TRBJ1-6,-,CASSQDQWTNNSPLHF,TGCGCCAGCAGCCAAGACCAGTGGACAAATAATTCACCCCTCCACTTT
-,TRBV19,TRBJ1-5,-,CASSPGLYINQPQHF,TGTGCCAGTAGTCCGGGTTTATATATTAATCAGCCCCAGCATTTT
TRBD1,TRBV7-9,TRBJ1-3,-,CATTDRASPSSGNTIYF,TGTGCCACGACGGACAGGGCATCACCTAGCTCTGGAAACACCATATATTTT
-,TRBV28,TRBJ1-5,-,CASSPAKGRLQPQHF,TGTGCCAGCAGTCCGGCGAAGGGGCGGCTTCAGCCCCAGCATTTT
-,TRBV7-2,TRBJ2-1,-,CASSLIYERGYNEQFF,TGTGCCAGCAGCTTAATCTACGAGCGAGGCTACAATGAGCAGTTCTTC
TRBD2,TRBV7-2,TRBJ2-1,-,CASSLALSSGSVNEQFF,TGTGCCAGCAGCTTAGCGCTGTCTAGCGGGAGTGTCAATGAGCAGTTCTTC
TRBD2,TRBV10-3,TRBJ2-3,-,CAIRTLAGATDTQYF,TGTGCCATCAGGACCTTAGCGGGAGCCACAGATACGCAGTATTTT
TRBD2,TRBV7-9,TRBJ2-1,once,CASSLRGVNEQFF,TGTGCCAGCAGCCTCCGGGGGGTAAATGAGCAGTTCTTC
TRBD2,TRBV19,TRBJ2-1,-,CASSLGLAGGDEQFF,TGTGCCAGTAGTCTAGGACTAGCGGGAGGGGATGAGCAGTTCTTC
-,TRBV27,TRBJ2-7,-,CASRQSFYEQYF,TGTGCCAGCAGACAGAGTTTCTACGAGCAGTACTTC
-,TRBV21-1,TRBJ1-5,-,CASSKEGGDDQPQHF,TGTGCCAGCAGCAAAGAAGGGGGCGATGATCAGCCCCAGCATTTT
-,TRBV12-3/TRBV12-4,TRBJ1-2,-,CASRSTGRSGYTF,TGTGCCAGCAGATCAACCGGTCGAAGTGGCTACACCTTC
-,TRBV30,TRBJ1-4,-,CAWSLFDRGGQLFF,TGTGCCTGGAGCTTATTCGACCGGGGGGGCCAACTGTTTTTT
-,TRBV7-3,TRBJ2-1,-,CASSLAGVNEQFF,TGTGCCAGCAGCTTAGCAGGGGTCAATGAGCAGTTCTTC
TRBD2,TRBV7-2,TRBJ2-3,-,CASSSGLAGAGDTQYF,TGTGCCAGCAGCTCCGGACTAGCGGGAGCAGGAGATACGCAGTATTTT
-,TRBV30,TRBJ1-6,-,CAWSFGSSYNSPLHF,TGTGCCTGGAGTTTCGGGAGCTCCTATAATTCACCCCTCCACTTT